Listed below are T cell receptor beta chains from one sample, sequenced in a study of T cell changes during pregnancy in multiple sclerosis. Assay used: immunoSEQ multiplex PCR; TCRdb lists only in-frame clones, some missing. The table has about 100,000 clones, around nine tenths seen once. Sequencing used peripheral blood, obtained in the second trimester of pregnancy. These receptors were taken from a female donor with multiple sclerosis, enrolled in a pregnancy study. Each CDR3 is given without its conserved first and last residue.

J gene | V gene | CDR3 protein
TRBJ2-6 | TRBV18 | ASSPTSEENSGANVLT
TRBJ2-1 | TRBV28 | ASFEGGTYNEQF
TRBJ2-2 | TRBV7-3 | ASSLTGPSTGELF
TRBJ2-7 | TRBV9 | ASSVGVDISYEQY
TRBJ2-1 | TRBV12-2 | ASRLARRASGGIYNEQF
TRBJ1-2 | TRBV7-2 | ASSPQNQGINGYT
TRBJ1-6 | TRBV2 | ASSESQGVYSPLH
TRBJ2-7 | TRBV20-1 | SAPGYEQY
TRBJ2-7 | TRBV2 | ASSSGLAASYEQY
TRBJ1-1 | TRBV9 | ASSVGSGGTEAF
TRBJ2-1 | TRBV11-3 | ASSPTSNREQF
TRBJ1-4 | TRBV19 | ASSGRNEKLF
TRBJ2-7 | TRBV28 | ASSLARGGDEQY
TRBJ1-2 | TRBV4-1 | ASSQIPERGYT
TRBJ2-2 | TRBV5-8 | ASSLALAGVGELF
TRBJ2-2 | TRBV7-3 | ASTPSNANTGELF
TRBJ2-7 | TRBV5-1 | ASSLNPGAYEQY
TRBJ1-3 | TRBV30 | AWTNGNTIY
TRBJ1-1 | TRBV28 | ASSSGNTEAF
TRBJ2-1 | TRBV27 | ASSFQGLGGNEQF
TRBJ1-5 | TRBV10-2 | AGGCPDPISQPQH
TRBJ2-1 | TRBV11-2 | ASSLTSGGYNEQF
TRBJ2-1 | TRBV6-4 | ASSEGGGAYNEQF
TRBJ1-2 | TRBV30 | AWSVEEVGYT
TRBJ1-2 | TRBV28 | ASRFRIAANYGYT
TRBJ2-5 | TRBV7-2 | ASSLLGAGETQY
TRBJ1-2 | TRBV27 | ASSFTPAGNGYT
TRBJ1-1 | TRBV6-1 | ASSPKTVGGEAF
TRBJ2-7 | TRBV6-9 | ARTLQTGCTSGGLKRSYEQY
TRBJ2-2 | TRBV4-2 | ASSPKAGKNTGELF
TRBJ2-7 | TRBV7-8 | ASSSTGTGAHHEQY
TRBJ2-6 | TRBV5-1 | ASSLIRSSGANVLT
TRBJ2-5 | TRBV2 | ASSDLVLAGDSETQY
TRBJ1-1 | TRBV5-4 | ASSHRDRESYTEAF
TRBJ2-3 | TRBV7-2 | ASSRSSGRAADTQY
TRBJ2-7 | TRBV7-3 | ASSLGGTGVYEQY
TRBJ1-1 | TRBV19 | ASSAQGAGTEAF
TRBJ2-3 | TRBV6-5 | ASSRGLFTDTQY
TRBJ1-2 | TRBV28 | ATSSGTRLLWYT
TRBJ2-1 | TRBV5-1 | ASSQGLGLAAYNEQF
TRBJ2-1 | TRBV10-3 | AISESRRREGLEEQF
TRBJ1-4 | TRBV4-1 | ASSQDPRGRGEKLF
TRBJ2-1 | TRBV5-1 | ASSPIQGTGGGQF
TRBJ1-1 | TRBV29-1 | SVEGTGATEAF
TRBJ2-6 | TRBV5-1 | ASSLRGKGYFGANVLT
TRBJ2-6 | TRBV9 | ASNDRGTGANVLT
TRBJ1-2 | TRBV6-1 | ASSASTAPNYGYT
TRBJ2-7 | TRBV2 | ASSYGTVGDFYEQY
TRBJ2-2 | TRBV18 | ASSHDKKGQNGELF
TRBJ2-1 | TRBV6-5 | ASSYTGSSYNEQF
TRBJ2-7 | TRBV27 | ASSSTGTAPKQY
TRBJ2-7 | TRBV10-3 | AISGLAGDEQY
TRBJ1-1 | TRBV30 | AWSAGGYTEAF
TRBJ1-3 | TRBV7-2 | ASSLRAPGNTIY